This record covers a single T cell receptor (beta chain). The target antigen is unknown. This sample stems from a study of T-cell memory formation after mild COVID-19. TCRalpha and TCRbeta libraries used 5'RACE with constant-segment primers and UMIs. TCRdb ran MiXCR on the 5' RACE reads and lists one entry per CDR3 protein. The sample yields a few hundred thousand distinct CDR3 sequences, more than 13% seen once. General study results and limits: Among contracting clones, CD4+ were mainly CM/EM and CD8+ enriched in EMRA.

Germline assignment: CDR1 MRHNA and CDR2 SNTAGT. The CDR3 is 14 residues long. V gave up 0 bases and J gave up 0 bases, with 2 bases separating them. V gene TRBV6-4 combines with J gene TRBJ2-2; D not certain. This sequence was found in a man between 18 and 29 years old who had mild COVID-19 (a few samples of this study predate the infection). Cell type and time point are not known. The specimen was PBMCs or a T cell subset sorted from them (not recorded which). CDR3 loop: CASSDSTNTGELFF. DNA for the CDR3: TGTGCCAGCAGTGACTCGACGAACACCGGGGAGCTGTTTTTT.